The clone carrying this T cell receptor beta chain was counted between two and nine times. How the authors handled the data: The assay estimated nucleated cells by amplifying reference gene primers. Clones were sequenced by immunoSEQ multiplex PCR, and TCRdb holds only the in-frame ones, with some missing. The V and J calls and clone size were taken over from that table, and D and trimming were inferred from the DNA. The sample shows 60,000 or so clones, 75% to 90% of them seen only once. The record originates from a study of blood T cell repertoires in COVID-19. Study in general: Sources were T cells, B-cell-depleted T cells, or PBMCs; the material itself was cDNA or gDNA.

The source is a man aged 25 to 40 with COVID-19, enrolled during active disease. The material sequenced was peripheral blood.

CDR3 in amino acids: CSISSGERSTQYF. The CDR3 region has the DNA TGCAGCATTAGCAGCGGGGAGAGGAGTACGCAGTATTTT. The rearrangement links TRBV29-1 to TRBJ2-3, with 7 bases matching TRBD2. In germline, CDR1 is SQVTM, CDR2 ANQGSEA. V trimming: 8 bases; J trimming: 8 bases; junction bases outside the gene matches: 13. The CDR3 has 13 residues.